The rows below give T cell receptor beta chains drawn from one sample of a study of Graves' ophthalmopathy and Graves' hyperthyroidism. TCRdb reprocessed the multiplex PCR reads via MiXCR and lists one record per CDR3 protein. The sample carries 650,000 to 900,000 distinct CDR3 sequences, around 40% recorded once. Material for sequencing was peripheral blood. All receptors derive from an adult man with Graves' ophthalmopathy. Each CDR3 is given with its conserved first and last residue. The D gene is left open where the match is weak. The size entry is marked missing in some rows and otherwise reads once, few, many or a size class.

J gene: TRBJ1-5; D gene: NA; clone size: many; V gene: TRBV11-2; CDR3 protein: CASSLFGGDYQPQHF; CDR3 DNA: TGTGCCAGCAGCCTATTTGGAGGGGATTACCAGCCCCAGCATTTT
J gene: TRBJ1-2; D gene: NA; clone size: NA; V gene: TRBV7-9; CDR3 protein: CASSPRALGYGYTF; CDR3 DNA: TGTGCCAGCAGCCCCCGGGCCCTGGGGTATGGCTACACCTTC
J gene: TRBJ2-5; D gene: NA; clone size: NA; V gene: TRBV2; CDR3 protein: CTSSGLLGSQETQYF; CDR3 DNA: TGTACCAGCAGCGGCCTATTGGGTTCCCAAGAGACCCAGTACTTC
J gene: TRBJ1-2; D gene: NA; clone size: many; V gene: TRBV29-1; CDR3 protein: CSVEGQGINYGYTF; CDR3 DNA: TGCAGCGTTGAGGGTCAGGGGATAAACTATGGCTACACCTTC
J gene: TRBJ2-2; D gene: NA; clone size: NA; V gene: TRBV5-1; CDR3 protein: CASSLLSNTGELFF; CDR3 DNA: TGCGCCAGCAGCTTGTTATCGAACACCGGGGAGCTGTTTTTT
J gene: TRBJ2-7; D gene: NA; clone size: NA; V gene: TRBV29-1; CDR3 protein: CSPLQLNLREQYF; CDR3 DNA: TGCAGCCCCTTACAACTTAACCTACGCGAGCAGTACTTC
J gene: TRBJ1-1; D gene: NA; clone size: NA; V gene: TRBV2; CDR3 protein: CASSEAPSDRTTEAFF; CDR3 DNA: TGTGCCAGCAGTGAAGCGCCTTCGGACAGAACCACTGAAGCTTTCTTT
J gene: TRBJ2-7; D gene: NA; clone size: few; V gene: TRBV24-1; CDR3 protein: CASSLRSPHYEQYF; CDR3 DNA: TGTGCCAGCAGTTTAAGAAGTCCCCACTACGAGCAGTACTTC
J gene: TRBJ1-2; D gene: NA; clone size: NA; V gene: TRBV15; CDR3 protein: CATSSVEVDPANYGYTF; CDR3 DNA: TGTGCCACCAGCAGCGTTGAAGTAGACCCAGCTAACTATGGCTACACCTTC
J gene: TRBJ2-5; D gene: TRBD1; clone size: many; V gene: TRBV7-7; CDR3 protein: CASSPQGQGQETQYF; CDR3 DNA: TGTGCCAGCAGCCCGCAGGGACAGGGCCAAGAGACCCAGTACTTC
J gene: TRBJ1-4; D gene: NA; clone size: NA; V gene: TRBV19; CDR3 protein: CASSSTSGDEKLFF; CDR3 DNA: TGTGCCAGTAGTAGCACTAGCGGGGATGAAAAACTGTTTTTT
J gene: TRBJ2-7; D gene: NA; clone size: NA; V gene: TRBV7-9; CDR3 protein: CASSHGGDSTYEQYF; CDR3 DNA: TGTGCCAGCAGCCACGGCGGGGACTCCACCTACGAGCAGTACTTC
J gene: TRBJ1-5; D gene: NA; clone size: NA; V gene: TRBV7-8; CDR3 protein: CASSQLQGIVQPQHF; CDR3 DNA: TGCGCCAGCAGCCAATTACAGGGAATCGTTCAGCCCCAGCATTTT
J gene: TRBJ2-6; D gene: TRBD2; clone size: NA; V gene: TRBV5-6; CDR3 protein: CASSLGLAGGSSGANVLTF; CDR3 DNA: TGTGCCAGCAGCCTGGGACTAGCGGGAGGATCCTCTGGGGCCAACGTCCTGACTTTC
J gene: TRBJ1-1; D gene: NA; clone size: many; V gene: TRBV10-3; CDR3 protein: CAIGRGFNTEAFF; CDR3 DNA: TGTGCCATAGGGAGAGGGTTTAACACTGAAGCTTTCTTT
J gene: TRBJ1-2; D gene: NA; clone size: once; V gene: TRBV10-3; CDR3 protein: CASRTDDYGYTF; CDR3 DNA: TGTGCCAGTAGGACAGACGACTATGGCTACACCTTC
J gene: TRBJ1-6; D gene: NA; clone size: NA; V gene: TRBV20-1; CDR3 protein: CSARDLGRQPSPLHF; CDR3 DNA: TGCAGTGCTAGAGACCTGGGCAGGCAACCCTCACCCCTCCACTTT
J gene: TRBJ2-2; D gene: NA; clone size: many; V gene: TRBV29-1; CDR3 protein: CSVETTRTGELFF; CDR3 DNA: TGCAGCGTTGAAACCACACGTACCGGGGAGCTGTTTTTT
J gene: TRBJ2-2; D gene: TRBD1; clone size: few; V gene: TRBV7-3; CDR3 protein: CASSPDGTVHTGELFF; CDR3 DNA: TGTGCCAGCAGCCCGGACGGGACAGTCCACACCGGGGAGCTGTTTTTT
J gene: TRBJ2-5; D gene: NA; clone size: NA; V gene: TRBV29-1; CDR3 protein: CSVASSQVGRQETQYF; CDR3 DNA: TGCAGCGTTGCCAGCAGCCAAGTCGGGCGGCAAGAGACCCAGTACTTC
J gene: TRBJ2-7; D gene: NA; clone size: many; V gene: TRBV20-1; CDR3 protein: CSAQTDFYEQYF; CDR3 DNA: TGCAGTGCACAGACGGACTTCTACGAGCAGTACTTC
J gene: TRBJ2-7; D gene: NA; clone size: many; V gene: TRBV7-2; CDR3 protein: CASSAWGEQYF; CDR3 DNA: TGTGCCAGCAGCGCGTGGGGGGAGCAGTACTTC
J gene: TRBJ2-2; D gene: NA; clone size: NA; V gene: TRBV19; CDR3 protein: CASSPGEMDTGELFF; CDR3 DNA: TGTGCCAGTAGTCCAGGGGAGATGGACACCGGGGAGCTGTTTTTT
J gene: TRBJ2-3; D gene: NA; clone size: NA; V gene: TRBV7-9; CDR3 protein: CASSPNRGWRRDTQYF; CDR3 DNA: TGTGCCAGCAGTCCGAACCGGGGCTGGCGAAGAGATACGCAGTATTTT